Listed here are 2 T cell receptor beta chains from one sample, sequenced in a study of cytomegalovirus exposure and HLA in healthy donors. The primer mix had 60 Vbeta and 13 Jbeta primers. Sequencing used immunoSEQ multiplex PCR; TCRdb keeps in-frame clones, though not all of them. This table has about 160,000 clones, around 80% appearing once. Material for sequencing was PBMCs. These TCRs come from a male donor in good health and CMV-seropositive.

A single count supports this clone. The V and J genes are TRBV29-1 and TRBJ2-3; 9 nucleotides match TRBD1. V was pared by 2 bases and J by 8 bases, with 11 bases of the junction left unmatched. This CDR3 spans 15 amino acids. Germline V gene lookup returns CDR1 SQVTM and CDR2 ANQGSEA. CDR3 sequence (DNA): TGCAGCGTTGAATGGGACAGGGACCCCATCGGTACGCAGTATTTT. This gives the protein CSVEWDRDPIGTQYF.

The CDR3 DNA reads TGTGCCAGCAGACCCGGGACAGGGGGCGAGTTGAGCAATCAGCCCCAGCATTTT. The encoded protein is CASRPGTGGELSNQPQHF. The chain couples TRBV27 to TRBJ1-5; 12 bases agree with TRBD1. CDR3 length: 18 amino acids. J was trimmed by 1 base and V by 6 bases; bases with no gene match: 10. The germline V gene has CDR1 MNHEY and CDR2 SMNVEV (reference sequence).